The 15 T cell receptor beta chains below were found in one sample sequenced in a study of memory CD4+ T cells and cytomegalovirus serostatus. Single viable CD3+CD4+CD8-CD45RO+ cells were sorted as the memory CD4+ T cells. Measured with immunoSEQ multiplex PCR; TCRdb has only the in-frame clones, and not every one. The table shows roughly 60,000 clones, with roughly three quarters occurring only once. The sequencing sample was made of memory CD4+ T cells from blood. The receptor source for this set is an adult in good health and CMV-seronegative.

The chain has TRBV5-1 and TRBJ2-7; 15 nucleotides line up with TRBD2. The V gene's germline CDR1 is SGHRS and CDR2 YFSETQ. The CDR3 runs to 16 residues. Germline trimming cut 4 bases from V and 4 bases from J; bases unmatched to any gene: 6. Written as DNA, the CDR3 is TGCGCCAGCAGCCCTCTTGGGACTAGCGGGAGGTACGAGCAGTACTTC. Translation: CASSPLGTSGRYEQYF.

CDR3 bases: TGTGCCAGCAGCTTAACGGGACAGGGGTACACTGAAGCTTTCTTT. It yields the protein CASSLTGQGYTEAFF. The chain couples TRBV7-2 to TRBJ1-1, with TRBD1 identical over 10 bases. This CDR3 has 15 residues. The V gene end was trimmed by 2 bases and the J gene end by 3 bases; junction bases not matched to a gene: 3. CDR1 is SGHTA, CDR2 FQGNSA, per germline.

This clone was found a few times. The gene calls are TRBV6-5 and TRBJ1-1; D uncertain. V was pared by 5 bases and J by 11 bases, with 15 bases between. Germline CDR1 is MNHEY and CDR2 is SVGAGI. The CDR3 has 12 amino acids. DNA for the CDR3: TGTGCCAGCAGTCCCGGGCAGGTCGCTGCTTTCTTT. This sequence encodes CASSPGQVAAFF.

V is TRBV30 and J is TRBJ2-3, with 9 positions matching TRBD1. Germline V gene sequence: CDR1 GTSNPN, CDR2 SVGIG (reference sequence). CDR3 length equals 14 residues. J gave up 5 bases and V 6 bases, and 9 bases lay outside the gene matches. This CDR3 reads CACRDRARGDTQYF. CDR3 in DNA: TGTGCCTGTAGGGACAGGGCACGCGGAGATACGCAGTATTTT.

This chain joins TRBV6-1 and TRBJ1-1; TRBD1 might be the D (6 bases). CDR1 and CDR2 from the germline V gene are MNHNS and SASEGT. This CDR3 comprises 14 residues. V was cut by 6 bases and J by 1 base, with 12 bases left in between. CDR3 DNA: TGTGCCAGCAGACGCGGGGGGCAGAACACTGAAGCTTTCTTT. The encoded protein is CASRRGGQNTEAFF.

CDR3 DNA sequence: TGCAGTGCTCCTCAAGACGGCTACACCTTC. This sequence encodes CSAPQDGYTF. The chain links TRBV20-1 to TRBJ1-2; D remains ambiguous. Trimming shortened V by 5 bases and J by 8 bases, and 9 bases separated the two germline ends. This CDR3 region has 10 residues. Per germline, CDR1 DFQATT and CDR2 SNEGSKA (reference sequence).

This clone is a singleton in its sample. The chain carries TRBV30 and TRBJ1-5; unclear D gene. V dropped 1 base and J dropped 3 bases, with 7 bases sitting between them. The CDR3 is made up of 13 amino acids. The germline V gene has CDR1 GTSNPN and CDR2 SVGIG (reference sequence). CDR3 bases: TGTGCCTGGAGTGGCGGGTCCAATCAGCCCCAGCATTTT. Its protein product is CAWSGGSNQPQHF.

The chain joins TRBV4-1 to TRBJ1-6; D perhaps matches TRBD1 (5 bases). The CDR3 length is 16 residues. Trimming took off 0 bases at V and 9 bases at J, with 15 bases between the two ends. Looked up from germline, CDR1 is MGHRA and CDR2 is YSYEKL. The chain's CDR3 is CASSQERTPGRSPLHF. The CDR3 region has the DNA TGCGCCAGCAGCCAAGAGAGGACACCTGGACGTTCACCCCTCCACTTT.

This CDR3 is CASSDPTRGGDEQFF. Written as DNA, the CDR3 is TGTGCCAGCAGTGATCCCACTAGAGGGGGGGATGAGCAGTTCTTC. V usage is TRBV6-1 and J usage is TRBJ2-1; D perhaps matches TRBD2 (7 bases). The CDR3 extends over 15 amino acids. V was clipped by 3 bases and J by 8 bases, with 17 bases between them. Germline lookup yields CDR1 MNHNS and CDR2 SASEGT.

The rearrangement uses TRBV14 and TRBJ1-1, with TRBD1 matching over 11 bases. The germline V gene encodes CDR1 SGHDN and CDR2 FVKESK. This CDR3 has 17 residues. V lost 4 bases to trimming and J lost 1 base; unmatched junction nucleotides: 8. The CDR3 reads CASSPPGQGGRNTEAFF. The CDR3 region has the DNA TGTGCCAGCAGCCCCCCGGGACAGGGGGGGAGGAACACTGAAGCTTTCTTT. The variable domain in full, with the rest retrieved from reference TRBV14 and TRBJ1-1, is EAGVTQFPSHSVIEKGQTVTLRCDPISGHDNLYWYRRVMGKEIKFLLHFVKESKQDESGMPNNRFLAERTGGTYSTLKVQPAELEDSGVYFCASSPPGQGGRNTEAFFGQGTRLTVV.

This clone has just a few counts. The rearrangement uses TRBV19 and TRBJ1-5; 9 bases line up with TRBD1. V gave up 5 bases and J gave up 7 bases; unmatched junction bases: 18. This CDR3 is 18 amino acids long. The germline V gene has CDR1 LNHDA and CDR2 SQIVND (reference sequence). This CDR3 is CASSSPGTGPGRNQPQHF. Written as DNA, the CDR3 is TGTGCCAGTAGTTCTCCCGGGACAGGGCCGGGGCGTAACCAGCCCCAGCATTTT.

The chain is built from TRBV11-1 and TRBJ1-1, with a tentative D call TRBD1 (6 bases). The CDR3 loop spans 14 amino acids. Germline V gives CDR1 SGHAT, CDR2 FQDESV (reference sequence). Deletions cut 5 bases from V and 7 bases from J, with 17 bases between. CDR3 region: CASSQHRTAHEAFF. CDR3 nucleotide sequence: TGTGCCAGCAGCCAACACCGGACAGCGCATGAAGCTTTCTTT.

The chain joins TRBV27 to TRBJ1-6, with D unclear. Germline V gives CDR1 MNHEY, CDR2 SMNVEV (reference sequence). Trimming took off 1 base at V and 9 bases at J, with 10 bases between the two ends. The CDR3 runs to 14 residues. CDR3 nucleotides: TGTGCCAGCAGTTTATTAAGGGAGGGTTCACCCCTCCACTTT. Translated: CASSLLREGSPLHF.

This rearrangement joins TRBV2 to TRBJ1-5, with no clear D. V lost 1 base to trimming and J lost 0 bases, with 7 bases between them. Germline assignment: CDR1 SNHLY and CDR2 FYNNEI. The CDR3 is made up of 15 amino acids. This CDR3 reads CASSEVRSSNQPQHF. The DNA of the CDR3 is TGTGCCAGCAGTGAAGTCAGGTCTAGCAATCAGCCCCAGCATTTT.

Written as DNA, the CDR3 is TGCGCCAGCAGCCATTTGGTACGAGAGACCCAGTACTTC. Encoded protein: CASSHLVRETQYF. The rearrangement links TRBV4-1 to TRBJ2-5; D gene unclear. Trimming took 3 bases from V and 4 from J, leaving 9 bases between them. Germline-derived CDR1 and CDR2 are MGHRA and YSYEKL. There are 13 residues in the CDR3.